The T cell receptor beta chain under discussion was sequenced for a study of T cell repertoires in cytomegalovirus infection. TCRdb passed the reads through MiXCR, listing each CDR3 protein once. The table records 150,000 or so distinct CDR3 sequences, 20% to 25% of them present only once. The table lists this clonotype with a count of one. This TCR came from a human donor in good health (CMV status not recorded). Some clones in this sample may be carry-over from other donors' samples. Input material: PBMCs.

This CDR3 reads CASSFMTSRRANEQFF. In DNA form, the CDR3 reads TGTGCCAGCAGCTTCATGACTAGCAGGAGGGCCAATGAGCAGTTCTTC. The rearrangement joins TRBV7-3 to TRBJ2-1; the match to TRBD2 covers 7 bases. Germline V gives CDR1 SGHTA, CDR2 FQGTGA. J lost 6 bases, V lost 3 bases, and 11 bases had no gene match. The CDR3 is 16 amino acids.